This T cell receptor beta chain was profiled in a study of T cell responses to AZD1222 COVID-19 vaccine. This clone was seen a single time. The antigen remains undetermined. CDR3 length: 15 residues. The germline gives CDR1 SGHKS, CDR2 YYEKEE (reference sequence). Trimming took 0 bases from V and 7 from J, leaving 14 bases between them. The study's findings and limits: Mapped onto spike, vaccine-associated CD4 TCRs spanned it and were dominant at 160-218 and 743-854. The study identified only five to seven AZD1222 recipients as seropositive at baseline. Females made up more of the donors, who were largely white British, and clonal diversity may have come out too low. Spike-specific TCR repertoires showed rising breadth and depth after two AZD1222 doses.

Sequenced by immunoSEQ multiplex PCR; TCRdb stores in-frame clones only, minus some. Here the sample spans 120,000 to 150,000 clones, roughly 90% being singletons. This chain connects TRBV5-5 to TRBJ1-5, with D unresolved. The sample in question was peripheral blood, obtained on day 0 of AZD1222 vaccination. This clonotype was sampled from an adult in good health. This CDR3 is CASSLGPHREQPQHF. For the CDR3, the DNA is TGTGCCAGCAGCTTGGGGCCCCATAGGGAGCAGCCCCAGCATTTT.